A single sample is the source of the 6 T cell receptor beta chains below, sequenced in a study of CD8 T cells in ankylosing spondylitis. General observations from the study: Blood from ankylosing spondylitis patients appeared to carry a characteristic roughly 8-variant TCR beta motif.

TCRdb ran MiXCR on the 5' RACE reads and lists one entry per CDR3 protein. The sample has hundreds of thousands of distinct CDR3 sequences, 26% seen once; the top ten hold roughly 0.8%. Their target antigens are unknown. The sequenced material came from blood, either unsorted or a sorted T cell fraction (not recorded which). Receptor source: a male donor with ankylosing spondylitis.

This clonotype was seen only a few times. The rearrangement links TRBV5-1 to TRBJ2-6; D unresolved. The CDR3 is 14 amino acids. Trimming pared 4 bases from V and 0 bases from J, leaving 5 bases between. Germline loops: CDR1 SGHRS, CDR2 YFSETQ. In DNA form, the CDR3 reads TGCGCCAGCAGCCTTCGCTCTGGGGCCAACGTCCTGACTTTC. It encodes CASSLRSGANVLTF.

This clonotype occurred a few times. The chain joins TRBV3-1 to TRBJ2-5; perhaps TRBD1 as D (5 bases). The CDR3 sequence is 15 residues long. Between the trimmed V and J ends, which lost 4 bases and 4 bases, there was a span of 16 bases. The germline gives CDR1 LGHDT, CDR2 YNNKEL (reference sequence). Here the CDR3 reads CASSPDTGILETQYF. DNA of the CDR3: TGTGCCAGCAGCCCTGACACAGGCATTCTAGAGACCCAGTACTTC.

The chain links TRBV11-2 to TRBJ1-4; TRBD1 aligns across 9 bases. Germline V gene data show CDR1 as SGHAT and CDR2 as FQNNGV. J lost 5 bases, V lost 4 bases, and 2 bases had no gene match. There are 14 residues in the CDR3. The DNA for the CDR3 is TGTGCCAGCAGCTACGGGACAGGGAATGAAAAACTGTTTTTT. It yields the protein CASSYGTGNEKLFF.

This clonotype was observed a few times. The rearrangement uses TRBV12-3 or TRBV12-4 and TRBJ1-3, with D uncertain. The V and J ends lost 2 bases and 3 bases respectively, with 8 bases between them. The CDR3 is 14 residues long. The CDR3 DNA sequence: TGTGCCAGCAGTTTACGATGGGATGGAAACACCATATATTTT. This gives the protein CASSLRWDGNTIYF.

The sample holds a few counts of this clonotype. The chain combines TRBV4-2 with TRBJ2-5; 10 bases are shared with TRBD2. J was trimmed by 0 bases and V by 4 bases; bases with no gene match: 8. Germline CDR1 and CDR2: LGHNA and YNFKEQ. The CDR3 totals 17 residues. CDR3 loop: CASSPGKAGGNQETQYF. CDR3 sequence (DNA): TGTGCCAGCAGCCCTGGTAAAGCGGGGGGGAACCAAGAGACCCAGTACTTC.

The rearrangement uses TRBV4-1 and TRBJ2-3, with D tentatively TRBD1 (5 bases). Germline CDR1 reads MGHRA; CDR2 reads YSYEKL. V lost 4 bases and J 6 bases, leaving 26 bases between the germline ends. The CDR3 spans 18 residues. CDR3 protein: CASSPSTFRTSQRDTQYF. The CDR3, as DNA: TGCGCCAGCAGCCCAAGTACATTCCGGACATCCCAAAGGGATACGCAGTATTTT.